This note documents a single T cell receptor beta chain sequence. No antigen is known for it. Germline V gives CDR1 SNHLY, CDR2 FYNNEI. J gave up 5 bases and V 11 bases, and 6 bases lay outside the gene matches. The CDR3 extends over 13 amino acids. The assay was immunoSEQ multiplex PCR, and TCRdb's table has in-frame clones only and misses some. The sample comprises 41,000 or so clones, roughly 83% of which are singletons, and approximately 0.73% rests with the top ten. Single viable CD3+CD4+CD8-CD45RO+ cells were sorted as the memory CD4+ T cells. The entry originates in a study of memory CD4+ T cells and cytomegalovirus serostatus. Study as a whole: Donors were healthy Belgian adults, several CMV seropositive and approximately 25 seronegative.

Study-wide points: Median bootstrapped AUC for CMV status was approximately 0.94 originally, approximately 0.91 US-trained. About 40% of the roughly 150 known CMV-associated TCRbeta sequences appeared in CD4+ memory.

The chain carries TRBV2 and TRBJ1-5, with TRBD1 identical over 10 bases. Material: memory CD4+ T cells from blood. The TCR was taken from an adult in good health and CMV-seronegative. The CDR3 loop is CAGQGEVDQPQHF. In DNA, the CDR3 is TGTGCCGGACAGGGGGAGGTTGATCAGCCCCAGCATTTT.